This T cell receptor beta chain was profiled in a study of blood T cells in healthy people across ages. Study observations and caveats: More naive CD4+ cells and higher diversity were found in long-lived than in aged donors.

To note about this clonotype: Its antigen remains unknown.

Combining a sample-barcoded 5' primer with a J-beta primer mix, a second PCR ran for roughly 7 to 12 cycles. TCRdb ran MiXCR on the 5' RACE reads and lists one entry per CDR3 protein. The table includes about 1.4 million distinct CDR3 sequences, almost 60% detected once. There were healthy Caucasian individuals from Russia, aged about 6 to 90, serving as donors. Per sample, at least 5.5 micrograms of total RNA were extracted. The TCR sequence derives from a man between 18 and 29 years old in good health. The material sequenced was blood.

Written as DNA, the CDR3 is TGTGCCAGCAGCGCAGGGACTAGCGGGAGTTGGGGCACAGATACGCAGTATTTT. It translates to CASSAGTSGSWGTDTQYF. The V call is TRBV9, the J call TRBJ2-3; 14 bases agree with TRBD2. The V segment lost 3 bases and the J segment 1 base; nucleotides outside the gene matches: 7. The CDR3 is made up of 18 amino acids. Germline V gene data show CDR1 as SGDLS and CDR2 as YYNGEE.